What follows are 4 T cell receptor beta chains derived from one specimen sequenced in a study of blood T cell repertoires in COVID-19. Profiled with immunoSEQ multiplex PCR; TCRdb holds only in-frame clones, not every one. The repertoire holds 150,000 or so clones, with around 75% as singletons. Sequenced input: peripheral blood. The receptors here all came from a woman in her seventies with COVID-19, enrolled during active disease.

The DNA for the CDR3 is TGCAGCGTGCACCAGGGGAACACCGGGGAGCTGTTTTTT. Protein sequence: CSVHQGNTGELFF. The V call is TRBV29-1, the J call TRBJ2-2, with D maybe TRBD1 (5 bases). Trimming took 6 bases from V and 1 from J, leaving 9 bases between them. Germline CDR1 reads SQVTM; CDR2 reads ANQGSEA. The CDR3 is 13 residues long.

This clone came up a few times. V is TRBV3-1 (or the pseudogene TRBV3-2) and J is TRBJ2-5; 7 bases agree with TRBD1. Germline V CDR1 and CDR2: LGHDT, YNNKEL (reference sequence). The CDR3 covers 15 residues. V lost 4 bases, J lost 1 base, and 6 bases stayed unmatched. CDR3 coding DNA: TGTGCCAGCAGCCGGAACAGGGGATCCCAAGAGACCCAGTACTTC. Amino acids: CASSRNRGSQETQYF.

This clone was found a few times. The V gene is TRBV10-3, the J gene TRBJ1-1; the D gene is possibly TRBD1 (6 bases). Trimming took 7 bases from V and 2 from J, leaving 17 bases between them. The germline CDR1 and CDR2 sequences are ENHRY and SYGVKD. The CDR3 runs to 15 residues. This CDR3 is CAIKSWGQTNTEAFF. In nucleotides, the CDR3 is TGTGCCATCAAAAGCTGGGGGCAAACAAACACTGAAGCTTTCTTT.

This clone was observed a few times. The chain couples TRBV5-4 to TRBJ2-7, with D possibly TRBD2 on 5 matching bases. Germline loops: CDR1 SGHNT, CDR2 YYREEE (reference sequence). This CDR3 region has 14 residues. V was clipped by 0 bases and J by 2 bases, with 9 bases between them. The chain's CDR3 is CASSLAEGPYEQYF. The CDR3 DNA reads as TGTGCCAGCAGCTTGGCCGAGGGCCCCTACGAGCAGTACTTC.